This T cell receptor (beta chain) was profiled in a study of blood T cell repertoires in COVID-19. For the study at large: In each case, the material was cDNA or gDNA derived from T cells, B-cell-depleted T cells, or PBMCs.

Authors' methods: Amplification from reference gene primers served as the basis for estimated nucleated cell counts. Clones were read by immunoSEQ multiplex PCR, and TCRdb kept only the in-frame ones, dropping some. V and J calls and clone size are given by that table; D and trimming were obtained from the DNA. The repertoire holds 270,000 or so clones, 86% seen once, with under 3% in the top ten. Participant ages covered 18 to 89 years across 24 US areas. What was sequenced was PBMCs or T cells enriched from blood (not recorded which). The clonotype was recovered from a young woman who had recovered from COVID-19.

This CDR3 reads CASSPRQREKLFF. For the CDR3, the DNA is TGTGCCAGCAGCCCGAGACAGAGAGAAAAACTGTTTTTT. This chain joins TRBV7-9 and TRBJ1-4; D is perhaps TRBD1 (5 bases). Trimming cost V 5 bases and J 8 bases, with 12 bases left between them. The CDR3 length is 13 residues. Per the germline V gene, CDR1 is SEHNR and CDR2 is FQNEAQ (reference sequence). Variable domain in full (rest from reference TRBV7-9 and TRBJ1-4): DTGVSQNPRHKITKRGQNVTFRCDPISEHNRLYWYRQTLGQGPEFLTYFQNEAQLEKSRLLSDRFSAERPKGSFSTLEIQRTEQGDSAMYLCASSPRQREKLFFGSGTQLSVL.